A selection of T cell receptor beta chains follows, all from one sample in a study of tumor and adjacent non-tumor tissue in lung cancer. TCRdb called the multiplex PCR reads again in MiXCR, with one record for every CDR3 protein. The sample shows 60,000 to 85,000 distinct CDR3 sequences, around 80% of them seen only once. The sample consisted of distant non-tumor lung tissue. These receptors originate from a man aged 55 to 70 with non-small cell lung cancer. Each CDR3 is given with its conserved first and last residue. A D gene is named only where the DNA matches it firmly. Some rows have no size entry. The others give once, few or many, or a class for an expanded clone.

TRBJ1-2 | 10 | . | . | TRBV20-1 | CSANRDGYTF | TGCAGTGCTAACAGGGATGGCTACACCTTC
TRBJ1-1 | 12 | . | . | TRBV2 | CASNQGNTEALF | TGTGCAAGCAACCAGGGTAACACTGAAGCTCTCTTT
TRBJ2-5 | 14 | . | TRBD1 | TRBV27 | CASSIRDSQETQYF | TGTGCCAGCAGTATCCGGGACAGCCAAGAGACCCAGTACTTC
TRBJ1-1 | 16 | . | TRBD1 | TRBV7-8 | CASNLARTGLSAETFF | TGTGCCAGCAACTTAGCGCGGACAGGGCTTTCGGCTGAAACTTTCTTT
TRBJ1-1 | 14 | . | . | TRBV11-2 | CASSQGTPASEAFF | TGTGCCAGCAGCCAGGGGACCCCGGCGAGTGAAGCTTTCTTT
TRBJ2-7 | 14 | . | . | TRBV6-5 | CAKSYERDSYEQYF | TGTGCCAAGAGTTACGAACGGGACTCCTACGAGCAGTACTTC
TRBJ2-4 | 11 | . | TRBD2 | TRBV29-1 | CGIGTNHILYF | TGCGGAATCGGGACTAATCACATTCTGTACTTC
TRBJ2-7 | 15 | . | TRBD2 | TRBV6-5 | CASSYSGRETIEQYF | TGTGCCAGCAGTTACTCGGGGCGGGAGACGATCGAGCAGTACTTC
TRBJ1-3 | 16 | . | . | TRBV28 | CASNSVTVLRGSTIHF | TGTGCCAGCAATAGTGTGACAGTGCTCCGTGGAAGCACCATACATTTT
TRBJ1-1 | 15 | . | TRBD1 | TRBV28 | CASSLPRTGATEAFF | TGTGCCAGCAGCCTTCCCAGGACAGGGGCAACTGAAGCTTTCTTT
TRBJ2-3 | 18 | . | TRBD2 | TRBV20-1 | CNARGNHGGLGRTDTQYF | TGCAATGCTAGAGGAAACCACGGGGGACTAGGACGCACAGATACGCAGTATTTT
TRBJ2-1 | 14 | . | TRBD1 | TRBV6-2/TRBV6-3 | CASCRQGSYNEPFF | TGTGCCAGCTGTAGACAGGGATCCTACAATGAGCCGTTCTTC
TRBJ2-5 | 14 | once | TRBD1 | TRBV5-5 | CASSFGTGDETQYF | TGTGCCAGTAGCTTTGGGACAGGGGATGAGACCCAGTACTTC
TRBJ2-1 | 16 | . | TRBD1 | TRBV5-1 | CARSLDPTGAMGGQLF | TGCGCCAGGAGCTTAGATCCGACAGGGGCAATGGGTGGGCAGTTATTC
TRBJ2-1 | 15 | once | . | TRBV11-1 | CYSSPAMVLDNEQFF | TGTTACAGCAGTCCCGCAATGGTGTTGGACAATGAGCAGTTCTTC
TRBJ1-5 | 15 | . | . | TRBV19 | CASSSGRASNQPQHF | TGTGCTAGTAGTAGTGGGAGAGCGAGCAATCAGCCCCAGCATTTT
TRBJ2-5 | 13 | . | . | TRBV12-3/TRBV12-4 | CASSLSPQESQYF | TGTGCCAGCAGTTTATCCCCCCAGGAGAGCCAATATTTC
TRBJ2-7 | 11 | . | . | TRBV29-1 | CSVEGENEQYF | TGCAGCGTTGAAGGGGAGAACGAGCAGTATTTC
TRBJ2-5 | 16 | . | TRBD2 | TRBV5-1 | CASSLVSSGAGVTQYF | TGCGCCAGCAGCTTGGTTTCCAGCGGGGCCGGAGTGACCCAGTACTTC
TRBJ2-1 | 17 | . | . | TRBV5-1 | CASRKLRTNVSRNEQFF | TGCGCCAGCAGGAAACTTCGGACTAACGTGAGTCGGAATGAGCAGTTCTTC
TRBJ2-6 | 19 | . | . | TRBV11-2 | CASSSPPENVSGGSNVLTF | TGTGCCAGCAGCTCCCCTCCGGAGAACGTCTCAGGAGGGTCCAACGTCCTGACTTTC
TRBJ2-6 | 18 | . | TRBD1 | TRBV28 | CASSPQGAELAGANVLTF | TGTGCCAGCAGCCCACAGGGGGCGGAACTGGCCGGGGCCAACGTCCTGACTTTC
TRBJ2-1 | 16 | medium-sized | . | TRBV11-1 | CASSLVPVSSYNEQFF | TGTGCCAGCAGCTTAGTTCCAGTGAGCTCCTACAATGAGCAGTTCTTC
TRBJ2-1 | 15 | . | TRBD2 | TRBV12-3/TRBV12-4 | CASRPSGITGNEQFF | TGTGCCAGCAGACCTAGCGGGATTACCGGTAATGAGCAGTTCTTC
TRBJ2-7 | 14 | . | . | TRBV11-3 | CASSLKVGNYEQYF | TGTGCCAGCAGTTTAAAGGTAGGGAACTACGAGCAGTATTTC
TRBJ1-1 | 13 | . | . | TRBV12-3/TRBV12-4 | CVSSFGGPTEAFF | TGTGTCAGCAGTTTCGGGGGGCCTACTGAAGCTTTCTTT
TRBJ2-2 | 16 | many | TRBD2 | TRBV25-1 | CASRTSGSSLAGELFF | TGTGCCAGCAGGACTAGCGGGAGCTCTTTGGCCGGGGAGCTGTTTTTT
TRBJ1-1 | 13 | . | TRBD1 | TRBV28 | CASSFRGYTEASF | TGTGCCAGCAGTTTCAGGGGGTACACTGAAGCTTCCTTT
TRBJ2-7 | 16 | many | TRBD2 | TRBV19 | CASSAEWTSGSYEQYF | TGTGCCAGTAGTGCAGAATGGACTAGCGGGAGCTACGAGCAGTACTTC
TRBJ2-7 | 12 | . | . | TRBV20-1 | CSASGTSYEQYF | TGCAGTGCTAGCGGGACATCTTACGAGCAGTACTTC
TRBJ2-6 | 15 | . | . | TRBV29-1 | CSVRVSSSVGNVLTF | TGCAGCGTGAGGGTTTCCAGCTCGGTGGGCAACGTCCTGACTTTC
TRBJ2-7 | 11 | many | . | TRBV6-5 | CASSRGYEQYF | TGTGCCAGCAGCAGGGGCTACGAGCAGTACTTC
TRBJ2-1 | 17 | once | . | TRBV6-2/TRBV6-3 | CASSHNIHGSFPPEQFF | TGTGCCAGCAGCCACAATATACACGGGAGTTTCCCCCCTGAGCAGTTCTTC
TRBJ2-6 | 20 | . | TRBD2 | TRBV10-3 | CAINEHGTSGRDSGVNVLTF | TGTGCCATCAATGAACATGGGACTAGCGGGAGGGACTCTGGGGTCAACGTCTTGACTTTC
TRBJ2-1 | 14 | once | TRBD2 | TRBV29-1 | CSVERREGPEEQFF | TGCAGCGTCGAACGGCGGGAGGGCCCGGAAGAGCAGTTCTTC
TRBJ2-7 | 15 | . | . | TRBV11-2 | CASSADQVAYYEQYF | TGTGCCAGCAGTGCGGACCAGGTCGCCTATTACGAGCAGTACTTC
TRBJ2-2 | 16 | . | . | TRBV29-1 | CSLVDRYRTNTGELFF | TGCAGCCTTGTTGACCGGTACAGAACGAATACCGGGGAGCTGTTTTTT
TRBJ2-6 | 14 | . | . | TRBV6-1 | CASSDKSGANVLTF | TGTGCCAGCAGTGATAAGTCTGGTGCCAACGTCCTGACTTTC
TRBJ2-5 | 14 | once | . | TRBV5-4 | CASNFRNTQETQYF | TGTGCCAGCAACTTCCGGAACACTCAAGAGACCCAGTACTTC
TRBJ1-1 | 16 | many | . | TRBV7-8 | CASSLSTTPMNTEAFF | TGTGCCAGCAGCTTATCGACTACACCCATGAACACTGAAGCTTTCTTT
TRBJ2-5 | 12 | few | . | TRBV6-5 | CASVSGGETQYF | TGCGCCAGCGTCTCGGGCGGTGAGACCCAGTACTTC
TRBJ2-5 | 15 | . | TRBD2 | TRBV6-1 | CASSQLLAAQDSQYF | TGTGCCAGCAGTCAGCTGCTAGCGGCCCAAGATTCCCAGTACTTC
TRBJ2-7 | 16 | . | . | TRBV4-2 | CASSQARSSWSYEQYF | TGTGCCAGCAGCCAAGCTCGGAGTAGCTGGAGTTACGAACAGTACTTC
TRBJ2-5 | 15 | many | TRBD2 | TRBV12-3/TRBV12-4 | CASRLVGGYEETQYF | TGTGCCAGCAGGCTAGTGGGAGGGTACGAAGAGACCCAGTACTTC
TRBJ1-2 | 14 | . | . | TRBV5-6 | CASSLWTSSGGYIF | TGTGCCAGCAGTTTGTGGACCTCTTCGGGCGGCTACATCTTC
TRBJ2-2 | 15 | many | . | TRBV6-1 | CASSEPASNTGELFF | TGTGCCAGCAGTGAACCAGCATCGAACACCGGGGAGCTGTTTTTT
TRBJ2-3 | 16 | . | TRBD2 | TRBV11-1 | CASTPRTSGVTDTQYF | TGTGCCAGCACCCCAAGGACTAGCGGTGTCACAGATACGCAGTATTTT
TRBJ2-5 | 14 | many | TRBD1 | TRBV5-5 | CASSGRDRWATQYF | TGTGCCAGCAGCGGACGGGACAGGTGGGCGACCCAGTACTTC
TRBJ1-1 | 16 | . | TRBD1 | TRBV29-1 | CSVEDRDRVMNTEALF | TGCAGCGTTGAAGACCGGGACAGGGTCATGAACACTGAAGCTCTCTTT
TRBJ2-7 | 15 | . | TRBD1 | TRBV11-3 | CASGPPGQGARDKYF | TGTGCCAGCGGCCCCCCTGGACAGGGGGCTCGGGATAAGTACTTC
TRBJ1-5 | 14 | . | . | TRBV21-1 | CATPAWGGRQPQHF | TGTGCCACCCCCGCCTGGGGAGGTCGTCAGCCCCAACATTTT
TRBJ2-7 | 13 | . | . | TRBV6-2/TRBV6-3 | CARRSRRISEQYF | TGTGCCAGGAGATCCCGACGCATCAGTGAGCAGTACTTC
TRBJ2-1 | 14 | . | . | TRBV29-1 | CSIKDPGIYNEQFF | TGCAGCATTAAGGATCCAGGAATCTACAATGAGCAGTTCTTC